This T cell receptor beta chain comes out of a study of T cell changes during pregnancy in multiple sclerosis. The CDR3 is 15 residues long. From germline, CDR1 is MDHEN and CDR2 SYDVKM. J lost 2 bases, V lost 6 bases, and 6 bases had no gene match. Profiling relied on immunoSEQ multiplex PCR, and the TCRdb table lists in-frame clones only, not all of them. The repertoire holds approximately 48,000 clones, roughly 92% seen once, with roughly 0.58% in the top ten. The sequence was obtained from a female donor with multiple sclerosis, enrolled in a pregnancy study. Specimen: CD4+ T cells from peripheral blood mononuclear cells, collected in the second trimester of pregnancy. This chain joins TRBV28 and TRBJ1-5, with 8 positions matching TRBD1. The CDR3 loop is CASSPGQGGNQPQHF. In DNA, the CDR3 is TGTGCCAGCAGCCCCGGACAGGGAGGCAATCAGCCCCAGCATTTT. The full variable domain, in which reference TRBV28 and TRBJ1-5 provide the parts outside the CDR3, is DVKVTQSSRYLVKRTGEKVFLECVQDMDHENMFWYRQDPGLGLRLIYFSYDVKMKEKGDIPEGYSVSREKKERFSLILESASTNQTSMYLCASSPGQGGNQPQHFGDGTRLSIL.